This passage covers 21 T cell receptor beta chains from one sample sequenced in a study of T cells in Graves' hyperthyroidism and ophthalmopathy. TCR beta CDR3 regions were amplified from RNA transcripts. The HTBI primer set served for first-round RT-PCR of the TCR CDR3. MiXCR was run by TCRdb on the multiplex PCR reads, yielding one entry per CDR3 protein. The sample holds 350,000 to 450,000 distinct CDR3 sequences; 15% to 20% are singletons and the top ten take approximately 33%. The sample taken for sequencing was blood. These receptors all stem from a woman in her 30s with Graves' hyperthyroidism that later progressed to Graves' ophthalmopathy.

V and J are TRBV20-1 and TRBJ1-1; D unresolved. The length of the CDR3 is 14 residues. Trimming stripped 1 base from V and 4 bases from J, with 13 bases between. CDR1 and CDR2 (germline): DFQATT, SNEGSKA (reference sequence). For the CDR3, the DNA is TGCAGTGCTAGAGTTACGGGAGGAGGCACTGAAGCTTTCTTT. It specifies CSARVTGGGTEAFF.

This clonotype was seen more than once but under ten times. The rearrangement links TRBV19 to TRBJ2-3, with D perhaps being TRBD1 or TRBD2 (5 bases each). The V end was cut by 3 bases, the J end by 0 bases, with 13 bases between. The CDR3 runs to 16 residues. Looked up from germline, CDR1 is LNHDA and CDR2 is SQIVND (reference sequence). CDR3 DNA sequence: TGTGCCAGTAGTATCGGGACGGCTTCTAGCACAGATACGCAGTATTTT. Residues: CASSIGTASSTDTQYF.

The chain carries TRBV6-2 or TRBV6-3 and TRBJ1-4; tentative D call: TRBD1 (6 bases). The CDR3 has 15 residues. V gave up 5 bases and J gave up 6 bases, with 16 bases separating them. The V gene's germline CDR1 is MNHEY and CDR2 SVGEGT. This chain's CDR3 is CASSTFGGRDEKLFF. The CDR3 nucleotides are TGTGCCAGCAGTACATTCGGGGGGCGCGATGAAAAACTGTTTTTT.

This clonotype has only one observation. The J gene is TRBJ2-3, the V gene TRBV12-3 or TRBV12-4; TRBD2 matches at 9 bases. This CDR3 comprises 16 residues. V lost 3 bases to trimming and J lost 0 bases; unmatched junction nucleotides: 4. CDR3: CASSFRLAGSTDTQYF. CDR3 sequence (DNA): TGTGCCAGCAGTTTTCGGCTAGCGGGGAGCACAGATACGCAGTATTTT.

This clonotype was counted many times. The chain combines TRBV9 with TRBJ2-2; maybe TRBD2 (6 bases). The CDR3 is 14 residues long. Germline V CDR1 and CDR2: SGDLS, YYNGEE. Trimming removed 3 bases at V and 5 bases at J, with 11 bases between. This CDR3 is CASSEGGRTGELFF. For the CDR3, the DNA is TGTGCCAGCAGCGAGGGAGGTAGAACCGGGGAGCTGTTTTTT. Drawing the rest from reference TRBV9 and TRBJ2-2, the complete variable domain is DSGVTQTPKHLITATGQRVTLRCSPRSGDLSVYWYQQSLDQGLQFLIQYYNGEERAKGNILERFSAQQFPDLHSELNLSSLELGDSALYFCASSEGGRTGELFFGEGSRLTVL.

The gene calls are TRBV12-3 or TRBV12-4 and TRBJ2-1, with TRBD2 matching 11 bases. The CDR3 runs to 16 residues. V gave up 3 bases and J gave up 10 bases; unmatched junction bases: 11. Here the CDR3 reads CASSFTGTSGAKEQFF. Written as DNA, the CDR3 is TGTGCCAGCAGTTTTACCGGGACTAGCGGAGCTAAGGAGCAGTTCTTC.

This clonotype has at least ten counts. The chain employs TRBV12-3 or TRBV12-4 and TRBJ2-7, with 11 bases lining up with TRBD1. The V segment lost 3 bases and the J segment 2 bases; nucleotides outside the gene matches: 3. CDR3 length equals 15 residues. The DNA of the CDR3 is TGTGCCAGCAGTTTGGCGGGACAGGGGGCCTACGAGCAGTACTTC. It yields the protein CASSLAGQGAYEQYF.

Points on this clonotype: With a much larger clone just one base away, this may be a read error. The chain combines TRBV3-1 with TRBJ2-7; weak D call: TRBD2 (6 bases). The CDR3 is 15 residues long. Germline V lookup: CDR1 LGHDT, CDR2 YNNKEL (reference sequence). The CDR3 loop is CTSSPVAERDYEQYF. DNA of the CDR3: TGTACCAGCAGCCCCGTAGCGGAGCGAGATTACGAGCAGTACTTC.

This clonotype was recorded at least ten times. The rearrangement joins TRBV28 to TRBJ2-5; perhaps TRBD1 as D (6 bases). CDR1 and CDR2 from the germline V gene are MDHEN and SYDVKM. V was cut by 4 bases and J by 12 bases, with 12 bases left in between. This CDR3 contains 11 residues. The DNA of the CDR3 is TGTGCCAGCAGTTCAGGGGTTTGGAAGTACTTC. Its protein product is CASSSGVWKYF.

Remarks on this clonotype: A read error is possible here, since a much larger clone lies one base away. The rearrangement links TRBV18 to TRBJ1-1, with D hard to call. This CDR3 is 13 amino acids long. Germline V gene data show CDR1 as KGHSH and CDR2 as LQKENI. Deletions cut 3 bases from V and 4 bases from J, with 9 bases between. CDR3 protein: CASSPLLSTEAFF. CDR3 nucleotide sequence: TGTGCCAGCTCACCTCTCTTAAGCACTGAAGCTTTCTTT.

The chain joins TRBV6-2 or TRBV6-3 to TRBJ2-3; 7 bases match TRBD1. The CDR3 is made up of 17 amino acids. In germline, CDR1 is MNHEY, CDR2 SVGEGT. The V gene end was trimmed by 5 bases and the J gene end by 4 bases; junction bases not matched to a gene: 15. The CDR3 spells CASSLTTGAERADTQYF. The CDR3 bases are TGTGCCAGCAGTCTTACTACAGGGGCCGAGAGGGCAGATACGCAGTATTTT.

This clonotype was picked up a small number of times. The J gene is TRBJ2-4, the V gene TRBV4-1; 7 bases are a match to TRBD1. CDR1 is MGHRA and CDR2 is YSYEKL in the germline V gene. The CDR3 contains 14 residues. V shed 1 base and J 6 bases; nucleotides not matched to a gene: 3. CDR3 sequence reads: CASSQVGQINIQYF. In DNA, the CDR3 is TGCGCCAGCAGCCAAGTGGGACAGATAAACATTCAGTACTTC.

This chain connects TRBV5-1 to TRBJ1-2; maybe TRBD1 (5 bases). Germline V gives CDR1 SGHRS, CDR2 YFSETQ. CDR3 length: 14 residues. V was shortened by 3 bases and J by 5 bases, with 14 bases between the two germline ends. The CDR3 bases are TGCGCCAGCAGCTCCGGGACGGTGGAGTATGGCTACACCTTC. Amino acid sequence: CASSSGTVEYGYTF.

This clonotype was seen more than once but under ten times. This chain uses TRBV14 with TRBJ1-1; D is unresolved. The CDR3 extends over 13 amino acids. Per the germline V gene, CDR1 is SGHDN and CDR2 is FVKESK. Between the trimmed V and J ends, which lost 0 bases and 6 bases, there was a span of 8 bases. CDR3 region: CASSQDWQAEAFF. As DNA, the CDR3 is TGTGCCAGCAGCCAAGATTGGCAAGCTGAAGCTTTCTTT.

The table lists this clonotype with many counts. The chain uses TRBV28 and TRBJ1-4, with TRBD1 as a possible D gene (5 bases). Trimming removed 1 base from V and 8 bases from J, with 14 bases in between. CDR3 size: 15 residues. CDR1 MDHEN and CDR2 SYDVKM come from the germline V gene. CDR3 residues: CASSLLGSKGEKLFF. DNA of the CDR3: TGTGCCAGCAGTTTATTAGGGTCAAAGGGGGAAAAACTGTTTTTT.

The sample holds many counts of this clonotype. Compared with germline, one end of the junction differs, possibly owing to a read error. The V gene is TRBV20-1, the J gene TRBJ2-7; a possible D gene is TRBD1 (5 bases). Germline loops: CDR1 DFQATT, CDR2 SNEGSKA (reference sequence). The CDR3 length is 14 residues. The CDR3 reads CSAYPTADSYGQYF. In DNA, the CDR3 is TGCAGTGCCTATCCGACAGCCGACTCCTACGGGCAGTACTTC.

This clonotype has a count of ten or more. V gene TRBV14 combines with J gene TRBJ2-1; unclear D gene. The CDR3 consists of 15 residues. V was clipped by 3 bases and J by 6 bases, with 15 bases between them. CDR1 is SGHDN and CDR2 is FVKESK in the germline V gene. CDR3 coding DNA: TGTGCCAGCAGCCAGCCACTCCGCGGCACCAATGAGCAGTTCTTC. It codes for CASSQPLRGTNEQFF.

This clonotype was found many times. The chain has TRBV3-1 and TRBJ2-1; D not certain. CDR3 length equals 13 residues. Germline loops: CDR1 LGHDT, CDR2 YNNKEL (reference sequence). With 0 bases removed from V and 8 bases from J, the gap between germline ends came to 8 bases. The CDR3 region has the DNA TGTGCCAGCAGCCAAGAAGGATCCGATGAGCAGTTCTTC. Encoded protein: CASSQEGSDEQFF.

The chain links TRBV18 to TRBJ2-1, with 8 bases identical to TRBD1. J was trimmed by 3 bases and V by 2 bases; bases with no gene match: 3. The CDR3 spans 15 residues. From germline, CDR1 is KGHSH and CDR2 LQKENI. The CDR3 DNA reads TGTGCCAGCTCACCAAGGGACAGGAGCTACAATGAGCAGTTCTTC. As protein: CASSPRDRSYNEQFF.

Regarding this clonotype: A much larger clonotype is one base distant, so this may be a read error. DNA of the CDR3: TGTGCCAGCAGCCAAGTATCGGCGGGGGGGCATGCAGATACGCAGTATTTT. As protein: CASSQVSAGGHADTQYF. The chain recombines TRBV3-1 with TRBJ2-3; 9 bases are a match to TRBD2. This CDR3 region has 17 residues. Germline assignment: CDR1 LGHDT and CDR2 YNNKEL (reference sequence). The trim removed 1 base at V and 4 bases at J, leaving 9 bases unmatched.

This clonotype has ten or more counts. This sequence joins TRBV12-3 or TRBV12-4 and TRBJ1-2; D call uncertain. The CDR3 has 13 amino acids. Trimming shortened V by 7 bases and J by 4 bases, and 13 bases separated the two germline ends. The CDR3 bases are TGTGCCAGCACCCAAGGAACCCCCTATGGCTACACCTTC. It specifies CASTQGTPYGYTF.